Reported below is one T cell receptor beta chain. The target antigen is unknown. These data belong to a study of T cells in localized non-small cell lung cancer. Generated by immunoSEQ multiplex PCR, the TCRdb table keeps only in-frame clones and is missing some. The profile shows about 26,000 clones, 80% to 95% of them singletons. The CDR3 has 15 residues. The V gene's germline CDR1 is SEHNR and CDR2 FQNEAQ (reference sequence). V lost 1 base to trimming and J lost 7 bases; unmatched junction nucleotides: 2. Points from the study as a whole: Greater blood T cell density accompanied longer overall survival. Paired adjacent lung recovered a median about 61 of the top 100 tumor clones.

The TCR originated in a female donor of 60 years or more with stage II squamous cell lung carcinoma. V usage is TRBV7-9 and J usage is TRBJ2-1, with 12 bases matching TRBD2. The sequences come from peripheral blood, collected before any cancer treatment. CDR3: CASSLGTSGMNEQFF. In nucleotides, the CDR3 is TGTGCCAGCAGCTTAGGGACTAGCGGGATGAATGAGCAGTTCTTC.